This passage covers 2 T cell receptor beta chains from one sample sequenced in a study of immune evolution from preneoplasia to lung adenocarcinoma. Only in-frame clones appear in the TCRdb table, and some are missing; sequencing was by immunoSEQ multiplex PCR. The sample has about 5,200 clones; roughly 76% are singletons. Specimen: FFPE adjacent normal lung tissue. All receptors come from an older donor with lung adenocarcinoma.

This chain uses TRBV28 with TRBJ2-7; 8 bases are shared with TRBD1. Germline lookup yields CDR1 MDHEN and CDR2 SYDVKM. The CDR3 is 13 amino acids. V dropped 6 bases and J dropped 6; count of bases not matched to a gene: 7. This CDR3 is CASSRDRGTEQYF. For the CDR3, the DNA is TGTGCCAGCAGCCGTGACAGGGGCACCGAGCAGTACTTC.

The chain combines TRBV19 with TRBJ2-3; D is unresolved. There are 15 residues in the CDR3. Trimming removed 5 bases from V and 2 bases from J, with 14 bases in between. Per the germline V gene, CDR1 is LNHDA and CDR2 is SQIVND (reference sequence). CDR3 nucleotides: TGTGCCAGTAGTCCTAGGACGGGCTTCACAGATACGCAGTATTTT. Amino acids: CASSPRTGFTDTQYF. The whole variable domain, remainder taken from reference TRBV19 and TRBJ2-3, is DGGITQSPKYLFRKEGQNVTLSCEQNLNHDAMYWYRQDPGQGLRLIYYSQIVNDFQKGDIAEGYSVSREKKESFPLTVTSAQKNPTAFYLCASSPRTGFTDTQYFGPGTRLTVL.